These 29 T cell receptor beta chains share one sample of origin, sequenced in a study of beta chain features in type 1 diabetes. Expressed TCRB transcripts got sequenced, as all isolated RNA was reverse transcribed. Some clones are missing from TCRdb's copy, which holds only in-frame ones; the method was immunoSEQ multiplex PCR. The top ten clones hold around 0.02% of a sample with 900,000 or so clones, 17% of them seen once. The source material was naive CD4+ T cells from blood. The receptor set was obtained from a woman between 18 and 30 years old in good health.

Concerning this clone itself: This CDR3 is also generated by other DNA sequences in the sample. This chain connects TRBV7-2 to TRBJ2-1; D uncertain. V lost 1 base and J lost 1, with 8 bases in between. The CDR3 spans 15 residues. The germline gives CDR1 SGHTA, CDR2 FQGNSA. CDR3 sequence reads: CASSLGVSSYNEQFF. In nucleotides, the CDR3 is TGTGCCAGCAGCTTAGGAGTATCGTCCTACAATGAGCAGTTCTTC.

This clone was counted between two and nine times. The chain combines TRBV5-1 with TRBJ1-5, with D uncertain. Trimming removed 0 bases at V and 7 bases at J, with 11 bases between. Germline V lookup: CDR1 SGHRS, CDR2 YFSETQ. The CDR3 extends over 14 amino acids. CDR3 nucleotide sequence: TGCGCCAGCAGCTTGGGGTACAGCGGGCAGCCCCAGCATTTT. It specifies CASSLGYSGQPQHF.

This clone showed up just a few times. The J gene is TRBJ1-2, the V gene TRBV7-8; TRBD1 matches at 9 bases. V was clipped by 4 bases and J by 4 bases; unmatched bases: 19. The CDR3 contains 19 residues. Germline V gene lookup returns CDR1 SGHVS and CDR2 FQNEAQ. The CDR3 sequence: CASSSTPTGTGRTLYGYTF. The DNA of the CDR3 is TGTGCCAGCAGCTCAACCCCCACCGGGACAGGGCGAACGCTCTATGGCTACACCTTC.

The chain joins TRBV7-9 to TRBJ2-7; D assignment may be TRBD1 or TRBD2 (5 bases each). The CDR3 length is 13 residues. Germline V CDR1 and CDR2: SEHNR, FQNEAQ (reference sequence). V dropped 6 bases and J dropped 3 bases, with 12 bases sitting between them. In nucleotides, the CDR3 is TGTGCCAGCAGTCGGGACCGATACTACGAGCAGTACTTC. It is translated as CASSRDRYYEQYF.

This clone was seen a handful of times. The V and J genes are TRBV18 and TRBJ2-2; 10 bases agree with TRBD2. Trimming took 3 bases from V and 5 from J; bases not matched to a gene: 0. The CDR3 runs 14 residues. The germline CDR1 and CDR2 sequences are KGHSH and LQKENI. CDR3 loop: CASSPGLATGELFF. CDR3 sequence (DNA): TGTGCCAGCTCACCGGGACTAGCGACCGGGGAGCTGTTTTTT.

There are a few counts of this clone. V usage is TRBV15 and J usage is TRBJ2-7; no clear D. Trimming removed 0 bases at V and 7 bases at J, with 19 bases between. From germline, CDR1 is LNHNV and CDR2 YYDKDF (reference sequence). This CDR3 is 16 amino acids long. This chain's CDR3 is CATSRDPQVGPWEQYF. The CDR3 bases are TGTGCCACCAGCAGAGATCCCCAGGTAGGGCCCTGGGAGCAGTACTTC.

This clone was seen only a few times. This chain uses TRBV5-1 with TRBJ2-3, with D unclear. Germline values: CDR1 SGHRS, CDR2 YFSETQ. The V end was cut by 3 bases, the J end by 0 bases, with 11 bases between. This CDR3 is built from 15 residues. CDR3 sequence: CASSSRVGSTDTQYF. Here the CDR3 DNA reads TGCGCCAGCAGCTCCCGTGTGGGGAGCACAGATACGCAGTATTTT.

This clone was seen more than once but under ten times. J is TRBJ1-2 and V is TRBV4-3; D uncertain. The CDR3 is 13 amino acids. Germline CDR1 LGHNA, CDR2 YSLEER. Trimming stripped 0 bases from V and 8 bases from J, with 10 bases between. The CDR3 DNA follows: TGCGCCAGCAGCCAAGATCAGGAACACGGCTACACCTTC. Its protein product is CASSQDQEHGYTF.

The chain is built from TRBV6-5 and TRBJ1-1; a possible D gene is TRBD1 (5 bases). The V and J ends lost 4 bases and 1 base respectively, with 10 bases between them. Germline V gene lookup returns CDR1 MNHEY and CDR2 SVGAGI. The CDR3 length is 14 residues. This CDR3 reads CASSLGLGNTEAFF. DNA for the CDR3: TGTGCCAGCAGTTTGGGACTGGGGAACACTGAAGCTTTCTTT.

This chain links TRBV28 with TRBJ2-7; a possible D gene is TRBD1 (6 bases). The germline gives CDR1 MDHEN, CDR2 SYDVKM. V lost 3 bases, J lost 6 bases, and 12 bases lay in between. The length of the CDR3 is 13 residues. The CDR3 DNA is TGTGCCAGCAGTTTTCCGACAGGCGGCGAGCAGTACTTC. Amino acids: CASSFPTGGEQYF.

The chain uses TRBV5-1 and TRBJ1-2; tentative D call: TRBD1 (5 bases). CDR3 size: 14 residues. Between the trimmed V and J ends, which lost 2 bases and 0 bases, there was a span of 8 bases. Germline CDR1 reads SGHRS; CDR2 reads YFSETQ. The CDR3 loop is CASSFDSPNYGYTF. The CDR3 bases are TGCGCCAGCAGCTTCGACAGCCCTAACTATGGCTACACCTTC. Together with reference TRBV5-1 and TRBJ1-2, the CDR3 gives the full variable domain: KAGVTQTPRYLIKTRGQQVTLSCSPISGHRSVSWYQQTPGQGLQFLFEYFSETQRNKGNFPGRFSGRQFSNSRSEMNVSTLELGDSALYLCASSFDSPNYGYTFGSGTRLTVV.

This clone occurred a few times. The genes are TRBV15 and TRBJ2-2; 10 nucleotides line up with TRBD1. CDR3 length: 19 amino acids. The V gene end was trimmed by 3 bases and the J gene end by 0 bases; junction bases not matched to a gene: 10. The germline V gene has CDR1 LNHNV and CDR2 YYDKDF (reference sequence). CDR3 DNA sequence: TGTGCCACCAGCAGTGCCCGGGACAGGGGATTTTCGAACACCGGGGAGCTGTTTTTT. It codes for CATSSARDRGFSNTGELFF.

This clone was picked up a small number of times. V gene TRBV18 combines with J gene TRBJ2-5, with D unclear. The ends were cut back, 2 bases at V and 5 bases at J, with 15 bases in the middle. Germline lookup yields CDR1 KGHSH and CDR2 LQKENI. This CDR3 has 15 residues. In DNA, the CDR3 is TGTGCCAGCTCACCAAGGCCCGGTTATCCTGAGACCCAGTACTTC. Protein sequence: CASSPRPGYPETQYF.

This clone was observed at least ten times. V gene TRBV10-3 combines with J gene TRBJ2-7, with 12 bases aligning to TRBD1. The CDR3 sequence is 11 residues long. The germline CDR1 and CDR2 sequences are ENHRY and SYGVKD. The V and J ends lost 9 bases and 6 bases, in that order; junction bases with no gene match: 0. CDR3 sequence reads: CAMGQGAEQYF. The CDR3 region has the DNA TGTGCCATGGGACAGGGGGCCGAGCAGTACTTC.

This clone was seen more than once but under ten times. CDR3 residues: CASRKVSGSAYNEQFF. As DNA, the CDR3 is TGTGCCAGCAGGAAAGTAAGCGGGTCTGCCTACAATGAGCAGTTCTTC. The chain employs TRBV7-6 and TRBJ2-1, with a possible D match to TRBD2 (6 bases). From germline, CDR1 is SGHVS and CDR2 FNYEAQ. This CDR3 has 16 amino acids. V was shortened by 6 bases and J by 2 bases, with 17 bases between the two germline ends.

This clone was seen a few times. The V and J genes are TRBV19 and TRBJ2-1; 9 nucleotides line up with TRBD2. There are 13 residues in the CDR3. Germline trimming cut 5 bases from V and 9 bases from J; bases unmatched to any gene: 5. CDR1 and CDR2 (germline): LNHDA, SQIVND (reference sequence). The CDR3 DNA sequence: TGTGCCAGTAGTGGCTGGCGGGAGGGTGAGCAGTTCTTC. It encodes CASSGWREGEQFF.

The sample holds a few counts of this clone. This sequence joins TRBV6-6 and TRBJ2-1; 9 bases are shared with TRBD1. CDR3 length equals 14 residues. Trimming cost V 5 bases and J 8 bases; bases outside gene matches: 7. CDR1 and CDR2 from the germline V gene are MNHNY and SVGAGI (reference sequence). DNA for the CDR3: TGTGCCAGCAGTCGAGGACAGGGGACCGATGAGCAGTTCTTC. It yields the protein CASSRGQGTDEQFF.

This sequence joins TRBV11-3 and TRBJ2-3; D remains unclear. The CDR3 length is 13 residues. With 3 bases removed from V and 1 base from J, the gap between germline ends came to 5 bases. Germline CDR1 is SGHNT and CDR2 is YENEEA. In DNA form, the CDR3 reads TGTGCCAGCAGCTTCCACGGCACAGATACGCAGTATTTT. Its protein product is CASSFHGTDTQYF. The entire variable domain, with the rest obtained from reference TRBV11-3 and TRBJ2-3, is as follows: EAGVVQSPRYKIIEKKQPVAFWCNPISGHNTLYWYLQNLGQGPELLIRYENEEAVDDSQLPKDRFSAERLKGVDSTLKIQPAELGDSAVYLCASSFHGTDTQYFGPGTRLTVL.

This clone was seen a handful of times. This sequence joins TRBV29-1 and TRBJ2-7, with TRBD2 identical over 8 bases. Per germline, CDR1 SQVTM and CDR2 ANQGSEA. This CDR3 is 13 amino acids long. Losses at the gene ends were 6 bases for V and 1 base for J; bases not matched to a gene: 5. In DNA form, the CDR3 reads TGCAGCGTACGGTCGGGGGGGTCCTACGAGCAGTACTTC. This translates into CSVRSGGSYEQYF.

The genes are TRBV7-9 and TRBJ2-2; D perhaps matches TRBD2 (5 bases). This CDR3 comprises 14 residues. The germline V and J ends were trimmed by 3 bases and 5 bases, with 10 bases remaining between them. Germline V lookup: CDR1 SEHNR, CDR2 FQNEAQ (reference sequence). CDR3 nucleotide sequence: TGTGCCAGCAGCTTCGGTGAGCGGACCGGGGAGCTGTTTTTT. Its translation: CASSFGERTGELFF.

The table lists this clone with a few counts. This sequence joins TRBV27 and TRBJ1-4; no clear D. This CDR3 region has 16 residues. The ends were cut back, 1 base at V and 4 bases at J, with 13 bases in the middle. Germline assignment: CDR1 MNHEY and CDR2 SMNVEV (reference sequence). The CDR3 nucleotides read TGTGCCAGCAGTTTATACCCCCCCAGGTTTAATGAAAAACTGTTTTTT. Residues: CASSLYPPRFNEKLFF. The variable domain in full, with the rest retrieved from reference TRBV27 and TRBJ1-4, is EAQVTQNPRYLITVTGKKLTVTCSQNMNHEYMSWYRQDPGLGLRQIYYSMNVEVTDKGDVPEGYKVSRKEKRNFPLILESPSPNQTSLYFCASSLYPPRFNEKLFFGSGTQLSVL.

This clone has ten or more counts. V gene TRBV7-9 combines with J gene TRBJ1-2; possible D gene TRBD1, 6 bases. From germline, CDR1 is SEHNR and CDR2 FQNEAQ (reference sequence). CDR3 length: 13 amino acids. Deletions cut 3 bases from V and 7 bases from J, with 12 bases between. CDR3 bases: TGTGCCAGCAGCTTGGGGGGGCCAGTTGGCTACACCTTC. The encoded protein is CASSLGGPVGYTF.

Ten or more counts support this clone. The chain recombines TRBV7-9 with TRBJ2-4; D is possibly TRBD2 (5 bases). Germline CDR1 is SEHNR and CDR2 is FQNEAQ (reference sequence). V lost 6 bases, J lost 3 bases, and 12 bases lay in between. The CDR3 spans 14 residues. The CDR3 sequence is CASSPTRSKNIQYF. CDR3 bases: TGTGCCAGCAGTCCCACTAGGAGCAAAAACATTCAGTACTTC.

This clone turned up a few times. The chain links TRBV9 to TRBJ2-5, with TRBD2 matching 11 bases. V lost 0 bases and J lost 4; bases outside the gene matches: 2. There are 15 residues in the CDR3. Germline loops: CDR1 SGDLS, CDR2 YYNGEE. CDR3 sequence reads: CASSVGTSGGETQYF. The CDR3 nucleotides read TGTGCCAGCAGCGTAGGTACTAGCGGGGGAGAGACCCAGTACTTC.

The chain joins TRBV6-5 to TRBJ1-2, with D perhaps matching TRBD1 (5 bases). Germline V gives CDR1 MNHEY, CDR2 SVGAGI. The CDR3 runs 14 residues. The V end lost 8 bases, the J end lost 4 bases, and 17 bases lay between the germline ends. In DNA form, the CDR3 reads TGTGCCAGCCGACGGACAACCCGAGCCTATGGCTACACCTTC. Amino acid sequence: CASRRTTRAYGYTF.

V usage is TRBV18 and J usage is TRBJ2-7; 7 nucleotides match TRBD2. Germline assignment: CDR1 KGHSH and CDR2 LQKENI. CDR3 length equals 13 residues. With 5 bases clipped from V and 1 base from J, the junction kept 2 bases outside the gene matches. CDR3 nucleotide sequence: TGTGCCAGCTCAGGTAGCGGGTCCTACGAGCAGTACTTC. Translation gives CASSGSGSYEQYF.

The genes are TRBV7-6 and TRBJ2-7; TRBD1 matches at 7 bases. The CDR3 length is 12 residues. Germline V gene data show CDR1 as SGHVS and CDR2 as FNYEAQ. V gave up 5 bases and J gave up 10 bases; unmatched junction bases: 8. The CDR3 loop is CASSLDRLRQYF. The CDR3 coding sequence is TGTGCCAGCAGCCTGGACAGGCTGAGACAGTACTTC.

This chain's CDR3 is CASSMGVPRETQYF. The CDR3 DNA is TGTGCCAGCAGCATGGGCGTCCCCCGTGAGACCCAGTACTTC. This chain links TRBV7-2 with TRBJ2-5, with D hard to call. There are 14 residues in the CDR3. V shed 5 bases and J shed 5 bases, with 15 bases lying between them. Looked up from germline, CDR1 is SGHTA and CDR2 is FQGNSA.

This clone showed up just a few times. V gene TRBV6-1 combines with J gene TRBJ1-2; D is possibly TRBD1 (5 bases). The germline gives CDR1 MNHNS, CDR2 SASEGT. Trimming shortened V by 0 bases and J by 8 bases, and 10 bases separated the two germline ends. The CDR3 consists of 13 residues. CDR3 bases: TGTGCCAGCAGTGAAGCCGGCGGGGGAGGCTACACCTTC. Its translation is CASSEAGGGGYTF.